This T cell receptor (beta chain) is from a study of Graves' ophthalmopathy and Graves' hyperthyroidism. Study in general: Researchers obtained peripheral blood at initial diagnosis, before any treatment had begun. Study-wide points: As the model predicted ophthalmopathy progression, it achieved a sensitivity of 70% to 71% and a specificity of approximately 72%.

Enrolled hyperthyroidism patients had a new diagnosis, a duration under 2 months, and an age of 18 to 65. With respect to this clonotype: Its matching antigen is unknown.

Amplified material comprised TCR beta CDR3 regions derived from RNA transcripts. HTBI-primed RT-PCR formed the first round, and a multiplex PCR formed the second. TCRdb re-called the multiplex PCR reads through MiXCR, storing one row per CDR3 protein. The sample carries about 620,000 distinct CDR3 sequences, 22% recorded once. The V and J ends lost 10 bases and 0 bases respectively, with 15 bases between them. This CDR3 spans 14 amino acids. The sample comprised peripheral blood. The source is a woman between 18 and 30 years old with stable Graves' hyperthyroidism. Some clones in this sample may be carry-over from other donors' samples. This chain connects TRBV12-3 or TRBV12-4 to TRBJ1-1; maybe TRBD1 (5 bases). CDR3 sequence reads: CAIRREGLNTEAFF. As DNA, the CDR3 is TGTGCCATCCGTAGGGAGGGGCTGAACACTGAAGCTTTCTTT.